Listed below are T cell receptor beta chains from one sample, sequenced in a study of CD8 T cells in Susac syndrome. TCRdb passed the immunoSEQ multiplex PCR reads through MiXCR, listing each CDR3 protein once. The table lists some 110,000 distinct CDR3 sequences, approximately 93% of them singletons. The material sequenced was CD4+ T cells from PBMCs. These receptors all stem from a human donor with multiple sclerosis. Each CDR3 is given without its conserved first and last residue.

TRBJ1-5,TRBV30,ASARDSNQPQH
TRBJ1-2,TRBV28,ASSPLPPSGFYGYT
TRBJ1-6,TRBV5-1,ASSLGGPNNSPLH
TRBJ2-5,TRBV7-2,ASSAGHQETQY
TRBJ1-1,TRBV3-1,ASSQVKGPGGTEAF
TRBJ1-5,TRBV19,ASSTASAGEAQH
TRBJ1-2,TRBV19,ASRGGGAAYGYT
TRBJ1-4,TRBV29-1,SVFQGPNEKLF
TRBJ2-5,TRBV7-9,ASSLKGGIGETQY
TRBJ1-2,TRBV7-2,ASSLYGGRLGYT
TRBJ2-7,TRBV30,AWSRLRTGPREQY
TRBJ2-1,TRBV5-1,ASSKTSGGYNEQF
TRBJ2-6,TRBV29-1,SVEEGATSGANVLT
TRBJ2-2,TRBV9,ASSVVGPGELF
TRBJ2-2,TRBV2,ASSPGTRNTGELF
TRBJ2-2,TRBV7-3,ASSLWAATNTGELF
TRBJ1-2,TRBV7-2,ASSLQPPASGYT
TRBJ2-1,TRBV7-9,ASSGGLKFNEQF
TRBJ2-5,TRBV11-1,ASSLTAGPQETQY
TRBJ2-7,TRBV9,ASSVEGSSYEQY
TRBJ1-2,TRBV7-2,ASSLRREGIGYT
TRBJ2-3,TRBV10-3,AIRAGSGTDTQY
TRBJ2-5,TRBV25-1,ASSDGATAAQETQY
TRBJ2-7,TRBV29-1,SVLTRGDRGTYEQY